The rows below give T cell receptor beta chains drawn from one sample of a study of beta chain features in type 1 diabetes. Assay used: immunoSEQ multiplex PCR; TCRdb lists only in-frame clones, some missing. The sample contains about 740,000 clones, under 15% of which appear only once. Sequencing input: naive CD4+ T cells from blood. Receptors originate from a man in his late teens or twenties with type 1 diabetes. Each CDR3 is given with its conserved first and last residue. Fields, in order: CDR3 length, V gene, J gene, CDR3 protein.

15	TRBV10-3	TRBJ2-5	CAISESTGETETQYF
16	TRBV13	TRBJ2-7	CASSPGTGVSSYEQYF
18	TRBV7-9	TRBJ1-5	CASSLEGTGSRGNQPQHF
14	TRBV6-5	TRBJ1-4	CASSLQVQGEKLFF
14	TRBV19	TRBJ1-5	CASSRTFLGQPQHF
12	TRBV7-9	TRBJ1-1	CASSFYSTEAFF
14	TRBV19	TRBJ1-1	CASSYREMNTEAFF
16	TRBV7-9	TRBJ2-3	CASSLGDRGSTDTQYF
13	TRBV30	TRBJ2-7	CAWSRDISNEQYF
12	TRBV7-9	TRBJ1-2	CASSPEGYGYTF
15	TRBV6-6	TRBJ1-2	CASSYRTQDNYGYTF
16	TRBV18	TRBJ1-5	CASSPGTGGVNQPQHF
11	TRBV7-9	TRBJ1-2	CASSPDYGYTF
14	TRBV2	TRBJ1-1	CASSVMDWGTEAFF
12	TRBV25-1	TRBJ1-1	CASSKPGTEAFF
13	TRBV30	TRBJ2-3	CAWSLGLADTQYF
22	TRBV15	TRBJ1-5	CATSRVPKVGGLVEWRNQPQHF
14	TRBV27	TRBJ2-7	CASSLFSSGGEQYF
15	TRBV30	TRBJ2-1	CAWSRRGDVMDEQFF
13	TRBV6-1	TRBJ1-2	CASSRQGNYGYTF
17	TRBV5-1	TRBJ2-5	CASSTGTSGPYQETQYF
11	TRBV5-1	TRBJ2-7	CASSISREQYF